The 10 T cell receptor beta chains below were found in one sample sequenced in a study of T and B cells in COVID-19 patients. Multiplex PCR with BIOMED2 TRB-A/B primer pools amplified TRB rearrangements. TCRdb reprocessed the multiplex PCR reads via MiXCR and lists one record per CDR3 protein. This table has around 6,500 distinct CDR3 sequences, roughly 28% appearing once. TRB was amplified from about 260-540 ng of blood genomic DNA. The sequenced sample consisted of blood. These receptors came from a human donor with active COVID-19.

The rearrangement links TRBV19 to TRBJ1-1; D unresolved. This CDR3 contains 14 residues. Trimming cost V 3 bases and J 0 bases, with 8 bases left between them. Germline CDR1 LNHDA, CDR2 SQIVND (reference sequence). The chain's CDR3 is CASSIGGLNTEAFF. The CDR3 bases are TGTGCCAGTAGTATTGGTGGTTTGAACACTGAAGCTTTCTTT.

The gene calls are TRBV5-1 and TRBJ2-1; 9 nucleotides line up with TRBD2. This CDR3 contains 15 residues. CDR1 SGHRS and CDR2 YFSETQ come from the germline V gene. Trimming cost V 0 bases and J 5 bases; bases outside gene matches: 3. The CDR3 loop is CASSLASSGNNEQFF. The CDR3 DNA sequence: TGCGCCAGCAGCTTGGCATCTAGCGGGAACAATGAGCAGTTCTTC.

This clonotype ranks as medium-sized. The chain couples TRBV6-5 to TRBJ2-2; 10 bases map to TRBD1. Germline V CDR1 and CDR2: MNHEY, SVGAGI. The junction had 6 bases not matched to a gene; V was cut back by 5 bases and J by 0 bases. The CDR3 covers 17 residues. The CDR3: CASSGQGGFPNTGELFF. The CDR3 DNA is TGTGCCAGCAGTGGACAGGGGGGTTTTCCGAACACCGGGGAGCTGTTTTTT.

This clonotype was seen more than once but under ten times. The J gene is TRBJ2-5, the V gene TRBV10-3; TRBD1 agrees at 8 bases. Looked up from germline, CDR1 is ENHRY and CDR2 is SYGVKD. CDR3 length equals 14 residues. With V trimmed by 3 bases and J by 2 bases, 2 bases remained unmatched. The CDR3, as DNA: TGTGCCATCAGTGATGACAGGGGACAAGAGACCCAGTACTTC. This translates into CAISDDRGQETQYF.

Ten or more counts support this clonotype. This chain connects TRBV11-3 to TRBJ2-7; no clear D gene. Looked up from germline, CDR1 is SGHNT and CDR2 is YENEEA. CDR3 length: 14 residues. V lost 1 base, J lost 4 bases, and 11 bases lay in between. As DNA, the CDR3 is TGTGCCAGCAGCTTAGGTGGTTGGCAATACGAGCAGTACTTC. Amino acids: CASSLGGWQYEQYF.

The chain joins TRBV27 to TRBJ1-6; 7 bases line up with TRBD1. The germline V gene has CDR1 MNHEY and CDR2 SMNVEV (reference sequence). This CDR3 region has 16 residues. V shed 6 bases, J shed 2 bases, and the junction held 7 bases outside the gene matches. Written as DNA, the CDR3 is TGTGCCAGCAGGTTGACAGGGCGGGCCTATAATTCACCCCTCCACTTT. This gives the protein CASRLTGRAYNSPLHF.

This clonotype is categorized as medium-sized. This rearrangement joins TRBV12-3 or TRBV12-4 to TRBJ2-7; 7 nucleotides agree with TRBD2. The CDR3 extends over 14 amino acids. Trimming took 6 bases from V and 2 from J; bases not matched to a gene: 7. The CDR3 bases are TGTGCCAGCAGCCGACGGGAGGAGGCCTACGAGCAGTACTTC. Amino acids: CASSRREEAYEQYF.

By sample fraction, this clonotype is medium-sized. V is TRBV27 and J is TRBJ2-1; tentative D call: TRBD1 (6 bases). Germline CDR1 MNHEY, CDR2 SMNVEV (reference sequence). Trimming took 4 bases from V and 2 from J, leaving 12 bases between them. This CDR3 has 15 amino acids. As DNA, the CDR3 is TGTGCCAGCAGTTCATACAGGGTTGCCTACAATGAGCAGTTCTTC. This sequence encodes CASSSYRVAYNEQFF.

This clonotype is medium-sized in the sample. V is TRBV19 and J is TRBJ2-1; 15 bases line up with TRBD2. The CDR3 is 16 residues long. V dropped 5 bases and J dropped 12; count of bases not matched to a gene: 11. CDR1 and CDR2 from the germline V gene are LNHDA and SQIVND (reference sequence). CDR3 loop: CASSGGVGLAGGRQFF. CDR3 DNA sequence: TGTGCCAGTAGTGGGGGGGTCGGACTAGCGGGAGGGCGGCAGTTCTTC. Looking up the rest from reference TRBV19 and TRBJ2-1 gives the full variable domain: DGGITQSPKYLFRKEGQNVTLSCEQNLNHDAMYWYRQDPGQGLRLIYYSQIVNDFQKGDIAEGYSVSREKKESFPLTVTSAQKNPTAFYLCASSGGVGLAGGRQFFGPGTRLTVL.

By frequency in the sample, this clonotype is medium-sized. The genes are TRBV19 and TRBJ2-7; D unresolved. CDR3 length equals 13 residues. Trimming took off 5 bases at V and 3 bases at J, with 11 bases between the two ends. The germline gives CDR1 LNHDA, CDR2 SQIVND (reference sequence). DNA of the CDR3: TGTGCCAGTAGTCGCCTAGGCAACTACGAGCAGTACTTC. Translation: CASSRLGNYEQYF.